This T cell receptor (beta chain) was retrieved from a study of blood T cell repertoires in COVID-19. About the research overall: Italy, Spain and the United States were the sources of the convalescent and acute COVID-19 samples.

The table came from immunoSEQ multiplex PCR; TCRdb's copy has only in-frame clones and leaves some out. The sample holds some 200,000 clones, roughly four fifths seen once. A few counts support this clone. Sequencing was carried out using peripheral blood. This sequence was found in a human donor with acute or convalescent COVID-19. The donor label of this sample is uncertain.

The CDR3 spells CASSTGQKETQYF. The CDR3 bases are TGTGCCAGCAGCACGGGACAAAAAGAGACCCAGTACTTC. V is TRBV7-2 and J is TRBJ2-5, with D possibly being TRBD1 (6 bases). CDR1 and CDR2 from the germline V gene are SGHTA and FQGNSA. V was shortened by 5 bases and J by 3 bases, with 10 bases between the two germline ends. The CDR3 consists of 13 residues.